This T cell receptor beta chain emerged from a study of CD8 T cells in ankylosing spondylitis. Of note for this clonotype: Its target is not known.

CDR1 is GTSNPN and CDR2 is SVGIG in the germline V gene (reference sequence). This CDR3 comprises 14 residues. V lost 7 bases to trimming and J lost 0 bases, with 13 bases between them. Points from the study as a whole: Apparently characteristic of ankylosing spondylitis blood was a TCR beta motif (roughly 8 highly homologous variants). There was reportedly significant enrichment of clones that were disease-linked in matched ankylosing spondylitis synovial fluid.

It was by quantitative 5'-RACE with molecular barcodes that TCR beta libraries were made. A single record per CDR3 protein comes from TCRdb applying MiXCR to the 5' RACE reads. The data show roughly 490,000 distinct CDR3 sequences, less than 6% seen once. The chain combines TRBV30 with TRBJ2-1; tentative D call: TRBD2 (5 bases). The source is a male donor with ankylosing spondylitis. Sequencing was done on a sample of blood, either unsorted or a sorted T cell fraction (not recorded which). CDR3 DNA sequence: TGTGCCTTTAGGAGGTGGAGCTCCTACAATGAGCAGTTCTTC. This encodes CAFRRWSSYNEQFF.